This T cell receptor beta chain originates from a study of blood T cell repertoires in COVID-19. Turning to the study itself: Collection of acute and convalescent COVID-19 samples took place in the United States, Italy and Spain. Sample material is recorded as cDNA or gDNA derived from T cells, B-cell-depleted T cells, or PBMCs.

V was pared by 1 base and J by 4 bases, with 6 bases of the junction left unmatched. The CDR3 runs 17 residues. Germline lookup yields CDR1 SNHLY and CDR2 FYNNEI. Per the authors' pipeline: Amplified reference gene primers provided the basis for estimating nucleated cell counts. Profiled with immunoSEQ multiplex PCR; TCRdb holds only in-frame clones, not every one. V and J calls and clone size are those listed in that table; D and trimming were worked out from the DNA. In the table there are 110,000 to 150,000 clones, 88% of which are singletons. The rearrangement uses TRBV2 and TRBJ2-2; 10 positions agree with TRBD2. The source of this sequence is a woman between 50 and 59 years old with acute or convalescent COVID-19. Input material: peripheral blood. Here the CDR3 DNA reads TGTGCCAGCAGTGAAGGAGCGGGAGGGCCTGGCACCGGGGAGCTGTTTTTT. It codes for CASSEGAGGPGTGELFF.